Listed here is a single TCR beta chain. V dropped 0 bases and J dropped 3 bases, with 13 bases sitting between them. Germline V gene data show CDR1 as MGHRA and CDR2 as YSYEKL. The CDR3 covers 16 residues. The method was immunoSEQ multiplex PCR; TCRdb's version includes in-frame clones alone and lacks a portion of them. The repertoire holds approximately 66,000 clones, with roughly 88% as singletons. The sample comes from a study of Tregs in tolerant kidney transplant recipients. The sequences come from Tregs from blood, collected before the transplant. V usage is TRBV4-1 and J usage is TRBJ2-3; D unclear. This TCR was sampled from a human donor who received a combined kidney and bone marrow transplant. In DNA form, the CDR3 reads TGCGCCAGCAGCCAAGATTACCCAGAGCCTACAGATACGCAGTATTTT. It translates to CASSQDYPEPTDTQYF.